Listed below are T cell receptor beta chains from one sample, sequenced in a study of T cells in Graves' hyperthyroidism and ophthalmopathy. One entry per CDR3 protein, called by TCRdb with MiXCR from the multiplex PCR reads. The sample holds about 210,000 distinct CDR3 sequences, under 20% seen once. The source material was blood. The receptors shown here come from a man between 45 and 60 years old with Graves' hyperthyroidism. CDR3s include the opening cysteine and the closing phenylalanine or tryptophan. A D gene is named only where the DNA matches it firmly. Rows give clone size only sometimes, using once, few, many, or a class for an expanded clone.

abundance: once; d_gene: .; v_gene: TRBV19; j_gene: TRBJ1-5; CDR3nt: TGTGCCAGTAGTATTCTCTGGGGAGGCAATCAGCCCCAGCATTTT; CDR3aa: CASSILWGGNQPQHF
abundance: .; d_gene: .; v_gene: TRBV5-4; j_gene: TRBJ1-1; CDR3nt: TGTGCCAGCAGCCCCATTTTGGGAACAGGATCGAACACTGAAGCTTTCTTT; CDR3aa: CASSPILGTGSNTEAFF
abundance: few; d_gene: .; v_gene: TRBV7-9; j_gene: TRBJ2-7; CDR3nt: TGTGCCAGCAGGGAGGGCCGCCAACCCCCCTACGAGCAGTACTTC; CDR3aa: CASREGRQPPYEQYF
abundance: .; d_gene: .; v_gene: TRBV29-1; j_gene: TRBJ2-3; CDR3nt: TGCAGCGTTGTGGATAGCACAGATACGCAGTATTTT; CDR3aa: CSVVDSTDTQYF
abundance: .; d_gene: TRBD1; v_gene: TRBV4-1; j_gene: TRBJ2-7; CDR3nt: TGCGCCAGCAGCCAAGTCCCCGGGACAGTTGACGAGCAGTACTTC; CDR3aa: CASSQVPGTVDEQYF
abundance: .; d_gene: TRBD2; v_gene: TRBV6-5; j_gene: TRBJ2-1; CDR3nt: TGTGCCAGCAGTTACCACCCGGCTAGCGGACCATACAATGAGCAGTTCTTC; CDR3aa: CASSYHPASGPYNEQFF
abundance: many; d_gene: .; v_gene: TRBV29-1; j_gene: TRBJ2-5; CDR3nt: TGCAGCGTTGGGTTGGGGAGAGAGACCCAGTACTTC; CDR3aa: CSVGLGRETQYF
abundance: .; d_gene: .; v_gene: TRBV2; j_gene: TRBJ2-3; CDR3nt: TGTGCCGGCAGTGCAACAGGACACACAGATACGCAGTATTTT; CDR3aa: CAGSATGHTDTQYF
abundance: many; d_gene: TRBD2; v_gene: TRBV20-1; j_gene: TRBJ2-3; CDR3nt: TGCAGTGCTAGAGTCCCTAGCGGGAGGGCGTCAGGGGATACGCAGTATTTT; CDR3aa: CSARVPSGRASGDTQYF
abundance: few; d_gene: .; v_gene: TRBV18; j_gene: TRBJ2-4; CDR3nt: TGTGCCAGCTCACCACCAGTGGCCCTAGCCAAAAACATTCAGTACTTC; CDR3aa: CASSPPVALAKNIQYF
abundance: many; d_gene: TRBD2; v_gene: TRBV28; j_gene: TRBJ2-1; CDR3nt: TGTGCCAGCCGCTACCCACGTGGCAGGGCTGAGCGGGAGGGCCCCCTTTCCTACAATGAGCAGTTCTTC; CDR3aa: CASRYPRGRAEREGPLSYNEQFF
abundance: many; d_gene: .; v_gene: TRBV20-1; j_gene: TRBJ2-7; CDR3nt: TGCAGTGCTGAGGACATAGCCTACGAGCAGTACTTC; CDR3aa: CSAEDIAYEQYF
abundance: few; d_gene: TRBD2; v_gene: TRBV7-2; j_gene: TRBJ2-7; CDR3nt: TGTGCCAGCATTCAACTGAGCGGGAGGTCCTACGAGCAGTACTTC; CDR3aa: CASIQLSGRSYEQYF
abundance: many; d_gene: TRBD1; v_gene: TRBV7-8; j_gene: TRBJ2-5; CDR3nt: TGTGCCAGCAGCGCCGGACAGGGTGGGAAGGTGGCCCAGTACTTC; CDR3aa: CASSAGQGGKVAQYF
abundance: many; d_gene: TRBD2; v_gene: TRBV12-3/TRBV12-4; j_gene: TRBJ2-3; CDR3nt: TGTGCCAGCAGCCGAAGGACTAGCGAGGATACGCAGTATTTT; CDR3aa: CASSRRTSEDTQYF
abundance: .; d_gene: TRBD1; v_gene: TRBV29-1; j_gene: TRBJ2-7; CDR3nt: TGCAGCGTTGACCTATCCCGGGACAGGGCCTCCTACGAGCAGTACTTC; CDR3aa: CSVDLSRDRASYEQYF
abundance: few; d_gene: .; v_gene: TRBV7-6; j_gene: TRBJ2-5; CDR3nt: TGTGCCAGCAGCTTAGAGGTCGGGGAAGGAACCCAGTACTTC; CDR3aa: CASSLEVGEGTQYF
abundance: many; d_gene: .; v_gene: TRBV11-1; j_gene: TRBJ2-5; CDR3nt: TGTGCCAGCAGGTATGGCGGGATTCTAGAGACCCAGTACTTC; CDR3aa: CASRYGGILETQYF
abundance: many; d_gene: TRBD1; v_gene: TRBV10-3; j_gene: TRBJ1-5; CDR3nt: TGTGCCATCAGTGAGCCGAGTCGGGGCAGGGGGCAGAATCAGCCCCAGCATTTT; CDR3aa: CAISEPSRGRGQNQPQHF
abundance: .; d_gene: .; v_gene: TRBV10-3; j_gene: TRBJ2-5; CDR3nt: TGTGCCATCAGTGATGGGGTACAGGAGACCCAGTACTTC; CDR3aa: CAISDGVQETQYF
abundance: few; d_gene: .; v_gene: TRBV15; j_gene: TRBJ2-4; CDR3nt: TGTGCCACCAGAACAGGCCAACTAGCCAAAAACATTCAGTACTTC; CDR3aa: CATRTGQLAKNIQYF
abundance: .; d_gene: .; v_gene: TRBV11-1; j_gene: TRBJ2-1; CDR3nt: TGTGCCAGCAGCCCCCGGACAGACAATGAGCAGTTCTTC; CDR3aa: CASSPRTDNEQFF